The T cell receptor beta chain described here comes from a study of identical twins. MiXCR was run by TCRdb on the 5' RACE reads, yielding one entry per CDR3 protein. The table shows hundreds of thousands of distinct CDR3 sequences, with around a sixth occurring only once. This clonotype was observed at least ten times. CDR3 length equals 15 residues. Germline trimming cut 6 bases from V and 1 base from J; bases unmatched to any gene: 10. Per germline, CDR1 DFQATT and CDR2 SNEGSKA (reference sequence). The same specimen was also included in a second study, on T cells expressing NK-cell markers. That paper adds: It was sorted CD3+CD56-NKG2C+, CD3+CD56+NKG2C- and CD3+CD56+NKG2C+ T cells that provided the TCR beta repertoires. Seven of eight sequenced donors tested HCMV-seropositive; one tested seronegative. Unclear, still, was the HCMV specificity of the expanded NKG2C+ T cell clones.

The chain combines TRBV20-1 with TRBJ2-3; 7 bases fit TRBD2. The sequencing sample was made of PBMCs. The receptor was derived from a woman under 30 in good health. The CDR3 region has the DNA TGCAGTGCCCCGGTGGGGGGGGTTGGCACAGATACGCAGTATTTT. Residues: CSAPVGGVGTDTQYF.